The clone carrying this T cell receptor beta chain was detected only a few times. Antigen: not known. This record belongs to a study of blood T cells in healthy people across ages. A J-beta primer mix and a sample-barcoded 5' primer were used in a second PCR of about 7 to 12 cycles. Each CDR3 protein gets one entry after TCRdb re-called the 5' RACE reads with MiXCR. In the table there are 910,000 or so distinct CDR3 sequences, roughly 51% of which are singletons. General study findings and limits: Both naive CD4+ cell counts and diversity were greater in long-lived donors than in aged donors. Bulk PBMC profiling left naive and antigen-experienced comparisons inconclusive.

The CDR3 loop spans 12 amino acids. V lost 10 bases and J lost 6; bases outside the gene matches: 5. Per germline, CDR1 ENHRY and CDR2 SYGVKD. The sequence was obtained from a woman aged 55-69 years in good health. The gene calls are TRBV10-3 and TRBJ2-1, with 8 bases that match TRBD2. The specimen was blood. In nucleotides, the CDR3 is TGTGCCAACGGACTAGCTGGCAATGAGCAGTTCTTC. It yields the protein CANGLAGNEQFF.